Below, 23 T cell receptor beta chains from the same sample are listed, as sequenced in a study of shared clonotypes between healthy human individuals. CD45RO-negative, CCR7-selected cells formed the naive CD8 fraction, which excluded terminally differentiated effector memory CD45RA+ cells. TCRdb's copy holds only in-frame clones and misses some; the assay was immunoSEQ multiplex PCR. This sample yields roughly 2.1 million clones, of which under 95% are seen a single time; 1.5% to 2% belongs to the top ten. The sequencing input was naive CD8+ T cells from PBMCs. These receptors came from a man aged 18 to 29 in good health. Some clones in this sample may be carry-over from other donors' samples.

V usage is TRBV5-8 and J usage is TRBJ1-5, with D hard to call. From germline, CDR1 is SGHTS and CDR2 YDEGEE. This CDR3 has 14 amino acids. V was shortened by 2 bases and J by 7 bases, with 13 bases between the two germline ends. The CDR3 DNA reads as TGTGCCAGCAGCTTCGGCGGGTTCCAACAGCCCCAGCATTTT. Its translation: CASSFGGFQQPQHF.

This chain connects TRBV9 to TRBJ2-2; weak D call: TRBD2 (5 bases). Per the germline V gene, CDR1 is SGDLS and CDR2 is YYNGEE. The germline V and J ends were trimmed by 0 bases and 0 bases, with 12 bases remaining between them. The CDR3 is 17 residues long. The CDR3 DNA reads as TGTGCCAGCAGCGTAGCTATACGGGGTTCGAACACCGGGGAGCTGTTTTTT. It encodes CASSVAIRGSNTGELFF.

This chain links TRBV4-1 with TRBJ2-1; 9 bases agree with TRBD2. Germline lookup yields CDR1 MGHRA and CDR2 YSYEKL. Trimming cost V 1 base and J 7 bases; bases outside gene matches: 5. The CDR3 runs 15 residues. The DNA for the CDR3 is TGCGCCAGCAGCCAAGGTGTCAGCGGGGGGAATGAGCAGTTCTTC. This sequence encodes CASSQGVSGGNEQFF.

CDR3 amino acids: CASSFLDRPDEAFF. CDR3 DNA sequence: TGTGCCAGCAGCTTCCTCGACAGACCGGATGAAGCTTTCTTT. This chain joins TRBV7-9 and TRBJ1-1; D is perhaps TRBD1 (5 bases). This CDR3 is 14 amino acids long. CDR1 is SEHNR, CDR2 FQNEAQ, per germline (reference sequence). Trimming took 3 bases from V and 7 from J, leaving 15 bases between them.

The chain couples TRBV14 to TRBJ2-7; 10 nucleotides line up with TRBD1. CDR1 and CDR2 (germline): SGHDN, FVKESK. CDR3 length: 16 amino acids. The V gene end was trimmed by 0 bases and the J gene end by 3 bases; junction bases not matched to a gene: 5. CDR3 in amino acids: CASSQETDRGNYEQYF. The CDR3 DNA is TGTGCCAGCAGCCAAGAGACGGACAGGGGGAACTACGAGCAGTACTTC.

This clone was recorded a few times. V and J are TRBV15 and TRBJ1-1; D remains ambiguous. This CDR3 contains 15 residues. Deletions cut 4 bases from V and 3 bases from J, with 15 bases between. Germline V gives CDR1 LNHNV, CDR2 YYDKDF (reference sequence). CDR3 sequence reads: CATSMRHLRDTEAFF. The CDR3 bases are TGTGCCACCAGCATGAGACACCTCAGAGACACTGAAGCTTTCTTT.

The sample holds one count of this clone. The chain carries TRBV28 and TRBJ2-7; 7 bases line up with TRBD1. J was trimmed by 4 bases and V by 8 bases; bases with no gene match: 20. Germline loops: CDR1 MDHEN, CDR2 SYDVKM. There are 17 residues in the CDR3. CDR3 loop: CASAMWGQPISTYEQYF. The CDR3 nucleotides read TGTGCCAGCGCGATGTGGGGACAGCCAATTTCCACTTACGAGCAGTACTTC.

The CDR3 coding sequence is TGTGCCAGCAGTTTAATAGGGCTCGGGGAGCAGTTCTTC. Its protein product is CASSLIGLGEQFF. This sequence joins TRBV27 and TRBJ2-1; D gene ambiguous. The V end lost 2 bases, the J end lost 10 bases, and 12 bases lay between the germline ends. The V gene's germline CDR1 is MNHEY and CDR2 SMNVEV (reference sequence). The CDR3 runs to 13 residues.

This chain joins TRBV27 and TRBJ1-2, with 10 positions matching TRBD1. Trimming removed 5 bases from V and 8 bases from J; junction bases left unmatched: 11. This CDR3 has 15 residues. The V gene's germline CDR1 is MNHEY and CDR2 SMNVEV (reference sequence). DNA for the CDR3: TGTGCCAGCAGTCCAAGGGGGACAGGGGCGTGGGGCTACACCTTC. Its translation is CASSPRGTGAWGYTF.

V and J are TRBV28 and TRBJ2-1, with 7 nucleotides matching TRBD1. This CDR3 comprises 12 residues. With 5 bases clipped from V and 8 bases from J, the junction kept 3 bases outside the gene matches. The germline V gene has CDR1 MDHEN and CDR2 SYDVKM. The CDR3 loop reads CASSGQAYEQFF. The CDR3 region has the DNA TGTGCCAGCAGTGGACAGGCATATGAGCAGTTCTTC.

The chain links TRBV7-9 to TRBJ2-3; 12 bases align to TRBD2. The CDR3 loop spans 18 amino acids. The V and J ends lost 5 bases and 0 bases, in that order; junction bases with no gene match: 9. Germline values: CDR1 SEHNR, CDR2 FQNEAQ (reference sequence). CDR3 in amino acids: CASSPSPGTSGSTDTQYF. As DNA, the CDR3 is TGTGCCAGCAGCCCCTCCCCCGGGACTAGCGGGAGCACAGATACGCAGTATTTT. Full variable domain (missing parts from reference TRBV7-9 and TRBJ2-3): DTGVSQNPRHKITKRGQNVTFRCDPISEHNRLYWYRQTLGQGPEFLTYFQNEAQLEKSRLLSDRFSAERPKGSFSTLEIQRTEQGDSAMYLCASSPSPGTSGSTDTQYFGPGTRLTVL.

Comment on this clone: The same CDR3 can be traced to other DNA sequences in this sample. This chain uses TRBV4-3 with TRBJ2-7; 8 bases are a match to TRBD1. The CDR3 loop spans 14 amino acids. From germline, CDR1 is LGHNA and CDR2 YSLEER. Unmatched junction bases numbered 5, after V lost 3 bases and J lost 4 bases. CDR3: CASSQGTGRYEQYF. CDR3 sequence (DNA): TGCGCCAGCAGCCAGGGGACAGGTCGATACGAGCAGTACTTC.

The CDR3 loop is CASSDSSRSGRNEQFF. CDR3 coding DNA: TGTGCCAGCAGTGACTCGTCTAGGTCAGGTCGGAATGAGCAGTTCTTC. The chain employs TRBV25-1 and TRBJ2-1, with D hard to call. There are 16 residues in the CDR3. V lost 3 bases to trimming and J lost 7 bases, with 19 bases between them. Germline assignment: CDR1 MGHDK and CDR2 SYGVNS.

This clone was seen once. The chain combines TRBV5-1 with TRBJ2-1, with 10 bases lining up with TRBD2. The V gene's germline CDR1 is SGHRS and CDR2 YFSETQ. The CDR3 is 15 residues long. With 4 bases clipped from V and 3 bases from J, the junction kept 4 bases outside the gene matches. The CDR3 sequence: CASSVLAGDYNEQFF. CDR3 nucleotides: TGCGCCAGCAGCGTGCTAGCGGGAGACTACAATGAGCAGTTCTTC.

The rearrangement links TRBV11-3 to TRBJ2-4, with D possibly TRBD1 on 6 matching bases. The germline gives CDR1 SGHNT, CDR2 YENEEA. The CDR3 length is 13 residues. Trimming took off 5 bases at V and 6 bases at J, with 11 bases between the two ends. In DNA, the CDR3 is TGTGCCAGCAGCCCGGGACACGGAAACATTCAGTACTTC. Translating it yields CASSPGHGNIQYF.

This clone was seen more than once but under ten times. J is TRBJ1-2 and V is TRBV7-2; D gene unclear. Trimming removed 5 bases from V and 0 bases from J, with 10 bases in between. The CDR3 is 14 residues long. Germline CDR1 SGHTA, CDR2 FQGNSA. CDR3 nucleotides: TGTGCCAGCAGCGCAAGGGCCCCTAACTATGGCTACACCTTC. Its protein product is CASSARAPNYGYTF.

This rearrangement joins TRBV19 to TRBJ2-1; D not certain. CDR1 and CDR2 (germline): LNHDA, SQIVND (reference sequence). CDR3 length: 15 residues. Trimming removed 6 bases from V and 0 bases from J, with 12 bases in between. Here the CDR3 DNA reads TGTGCCAGTAGGGTGACCAGTGGCTCCTACAATGAGCAGTTCTTC. Protein product: CASRVTSGSYNEQFF.

This rearrangement joins TRBV7-2 to TRBJ2-7; 11 bases are shared with TRBD2. From germline, CDR1 is SGHTA and CDR2 FQGNSA. V lost 5 bases, J lost 6 bases, and 9 bases stayed unmatched. CDR3 size: 15 residues. As DNA, the CDR3 is TGTGCCAGCAGCCTCGTAGCGGGAGGGCGATCCGAGCAGTACTTC. Encoded protein: CASSLVAGGRSEQYF.

This clone was picked up one time. The gene calls are TRBV27 and TRBJ2-6; D ambiguous. CDR1 is MNHEY, CDR2 SMNVEV, per germline (reference sequence). CDR3 size: 15 residues. The V end was cut by 4 bases, the J end by 4 bases, with 11 bases between. The CDR3: CASSSWSSGANVLTF. CDR3 DNA: TGTGCCAGCAGTTCGTGGAGTTCGGGGGCCAACGTCCTGACTTTC.

The chain links TRBV28 to TRBJ2-1; 8 bases match TRBD2. The CDR3 totals 17 residues. V shed 7 bases and J 6 bases; nucleotides not matched to a gene: 17. Germline assignment: CDR1 MDHEN and CDR2 SYDVKM. Here the CDR3 DNA reads TGTGCCAGCAACTGGGCTACCTTCGGGCTAGCGGGCAATGAGCAGTTCTTC. Translating gives CASNWATFGLAGNEQFF.

The chain is built from TRBV6-1 and TRBJ1-2, with 7 bases identical to TRBD1. Unmatched junction bases numbered 4, after V lost 6 bases and J lost 3 bases. Germline V gene lookup returns CDR1 MNHNS and CDR2 SASEGT. The length of the CDR3 is 13 residues. The CDR3 nucleotides are TGTGCCAGCAGGATTACAGGGGACTATGGCTACACCTTC. Its translation: CASRITGDYGYTF.

The chain joins TRBV28 to TRBJ2-7; a possible D gene is TRBD2 (6 bases). V shed 7 bases and J shed 4 bases, with 20 bases lying between them. CDR3 length equals 15 residues. The germline CDR1 and CDR2 sequences are MDHEN and SYDVKM. This chain's CDR3 is CASKHSPGGEYEQYF. In DNA, the CDR3 is TGTGCCAGCAAACACTCCCCCGGCGGGGAATACGAGCAGTACTTC.

The chain has TRBV7-9 and TRBJ1-2, with 8 bases that match TRBD1. This CDR3 is 15 amino acids long. The V gene's germline CDR1 is SEHNR and CDR2 FQNEAQ (reference sequence). V lost 5 bases, J lost 8 bases, and 13 bases stayed unmatched. The DNA of the CDR3 is TGTGCCAGCAGCGGAGCCGACAGGGGAATTTGGGGCTACACCTTC. Translated, it gives CASSGADRGIWGYTF.